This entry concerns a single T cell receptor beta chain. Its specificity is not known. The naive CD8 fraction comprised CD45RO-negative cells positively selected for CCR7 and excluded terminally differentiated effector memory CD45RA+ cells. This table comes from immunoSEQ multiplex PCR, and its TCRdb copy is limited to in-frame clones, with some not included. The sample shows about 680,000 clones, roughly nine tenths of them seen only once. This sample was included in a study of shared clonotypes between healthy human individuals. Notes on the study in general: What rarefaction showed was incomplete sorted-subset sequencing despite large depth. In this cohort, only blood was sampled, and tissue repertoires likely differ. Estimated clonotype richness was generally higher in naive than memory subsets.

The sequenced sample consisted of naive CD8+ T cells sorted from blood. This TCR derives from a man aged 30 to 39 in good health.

CDR3 sequence (DNA): TGTGCCAGCAGCCAAGAACCGTGGCGGGTAGGGGAGACCCAGTACTTC. Its translation: CASSQEPWRVGETQYF. The V gene is TRBV14, the J gene TRBJ2-5; maybe TRBD2 (5 bases). The CDR3 length is 16 residues. The V and J ends lost 0 bases and 5 bases respectively, with 16 bases between them. In germline, CDR1 is SGHDN, CDR2 FVKESK.